A selection of T cell receptor beta chains follows, all from one sample in a study of T-cell reconstitution after alpha-beta-depleted transplantation in children. TCRdb reprocessed the PCR reads with MiXCR, giving one entry per CDR3 protein. Among 550,000 to 600,000 distinct CDR3 sequences listed, under 30% were seen once. The sequenced sample was PBMCs, mostly from graft donor cells, obtained 360 days after TCRalphabeta/CD19-depleted stem cell transplant. These receptors came from a boy under two years old who had a stem cell transplant for acute myeloid leukemia, so the T cells may come from the graft donor. Both conserved end residues are part of each CDR3. The D gene is left open where the match is weak. Only some rows state a clone size, as once, few, many or a class for expanded clones.

cdr3_nt | cdr3_aa | j_call | cdr3_length | clone_size | d_call | v_call
TGCAGTGCTAGAGATGGCAGGTTGAGCAATCAGCCCCAGCATTTT | CSARDGRLSNQPQHF | TRBJ1-5 | 15 | NA | NA | TRBV20-1
TGCAGCGGGCCCCCAGGAGCGGGGGGGCCGGCCTACAATGAGCAGTTCTTC | CSGPPGAGGPAYNEQFF | TRBJ2-1 | 17 | NA | TRBD2 | TRBV29-1
TGCAGTGCTAGACGGGCCTACACCGGGGAGCTGTTTTTT | CSARRAYTGELFF | TRBJ2-2 | 13 | NA | NA | TRBV20-1
TGTGCCAGCAGTCCGCAAGCTGGAAACACCATATATTTT | CASSPQAGNTIYF | TRBJ1-3 | 13 | NA | NA | TRBV6-1
TGCAGTGCTAAAGCCTATACTAGAATACACACAGATACGCAGTATTTT | CSAKAYTRIHTDTQYF | TRBJ2-3 | 16 | many | NA | TRBV20-1
TGCAGTGCAAGCGGGGGGCTTTACAATGAGCAGATCTTC | CSASGGLYNEQIF | TRBJ2-1 | 13 | NA | TRBD2 | TRBV20-1
TGTGCCAGCAGCTCCCGGGACAGGCCCGACTTC | CASSSRDRPDF | TRBJ2-5 | 11 | NA | TRBD1 | TRBV7-9
TGCGCCAGCAGCCTAGATTTCACCGGGTCCAGCTCCTACGAGCAGTACTTC | CASSLDFTGSSSYEQYF | TRBJ2-7 | 17 | NA | NA | TRBV4-3
TGTGCCAGCAGTGAAGTGGGCGATGAGCAGTTCTTC | CASSEVGDEQFF | TRBJ2-1 | 12 | few | NA | TRBV2
TGCAGTGCTAGTACCGACAGAGAGACCCAGTACTTC | CSASTDRETQYF | TRBJ2-5 | 12 | NA | NA | TRBV20-1
TGTGCCAGCAGAAGTAGGACTAACCCAAAGAGCTCCTACAATGAGCAGTTCTTC | CASRSRTNPKSSYNEQFF | TRBJ2-1 | 18 | NA | NA | TRBV6-2/TRBV6-3
TGTGCCACCAGCACTGGACAGGGGACGGTCAATGAGCAGTTCTTC | CATSTGQGTVNEQFF | TRBJ2-1 | 15 | once | TRBD1 | TRBV15
TGCAGTGCGGCCCCGGGACACCCAGGTGATAGGCAGTTCTTC | CSAAPGHPGDRQFF | TRBJ2-1 | 14 | few | NA | TRBV20-1
TGCAGTGCTAGAGGGGAAAGGGAGACCCAGTACTTC | CSARGERETQYF | TRBJ2-5 | 12 | many | NA | TRBV20-1
TGTGCCAGCAGTTCCGACCGACAGGGGGGGTTCTACAATGAGCAGTTCTTC | CASSSDRQGGFYNEQFF | TRBJ2-1 | 17 | many | TRBD1 | TRBV6-2/TRBV6-3
TGTGCCAGCAGCTCAGGACAGGGGGAGGGTCAGCCCCAGCATTTT | CASSSGQGEGQPQHF | TRBJ1-5 | 15 | many | TRBD1 | TRBV7-2
TGTGCCATACCCAGCCTCTCTGGGGCCAACGTCCTGACTTTC | CAIPSLSGANVLTF | TRBJ2-6 | 14 | NA | NA | TRBV10-3
TGTGCCAGCAGCTATGACCCGAACACTGAAGCTTTCTTT | CASSYDPNTEAFF | TRBJ1-1 | 13 | few | NA | TRBV9
TGCAGCGTTGCGGACCACTACGAGCAGTACTTC | CSVADHYEQYF | TRBJ2-7 | 11 | many | NA | TRBV29-1
TGTGCCAGCAGCTGGGGGACTAGCGGTAACGAGCAGTACTTC | CASSWGTSGNEQYF | TRBJ2-7 | 14 | NA | TRBD2 | TRBV11-3
TGTGCCAGCAGTGTCTTCAATGAGCAGTTCTTC | CASSVFNEQFF | TRBJ2-1 | 11 | many | NA | TRBV25-1
TGCAGCGTTGAAATCGGTTTGGGCACCGGGGAGCTGTTTTTT | CSVEIGLGTGELFF | TRBJ2-2 | 14 | few | NA | TRBV29-1
TGTGCCAGCAGTTTGGTCAGCTACATGAACACTGAAGCTTTCTTT | CASSLVSYMNTEAFF | TRBJ1-1 | 15 | NA | NA | TRBV12-3/TRBV12-4